This entry lists 22 T cell receptor beta chains sequenced from one sample in a study of T cell changes during pregnancy in multiple sclerosis. Sequencing used immunoSEQ multiplex PCR; TCRdb keeps in-frame clones, though not all of them. This table holds tens of thousands of clones, about nine tenths found once. Sequenced material: CD4+ T cells from peripheral blood mononuclear cells, taken after pregnancy. The receptors were gathered from a female donor in good health, enrolled as a control in a pregnancy study.

The chain uses TRBV6-5 and TRBJ1-2; no reliable D call. V dropped 0 bases and J dropped 8 bases, with 13 bases sitting between them. The CDR3 is made up of 14 amino acids. The V gene's germline CDR1 is MNHEY and CDR2 SVGAGI. The DNA for the CDR3 is TGTGCCAGCAGTTACTCTAGGCGGCTGCGGGGCTACACCTTC. This translates into CASSYSRRLRGYTF.

V and J are TRBV19 and TRBJ2-1, with D perhaps TRBD2 (5 bases). Germline V gene sequence: CDR1 LNHDA, CDR2 SQIVND (reference sequence). V dropped 0 bases and J dropped 12 bases, with 15 bases sitting between them. The CDR3 is 14 amino acids. The CDR3, as DNA: TGTGCCAGTAGTATAGATTCAAACGGGAACACGCAGTTCTTC. Its translation: CASSIDSNGNTQFF. Combining the CDR3 with reference TRBV19 and TRBJ2-1 gives the whole variable domain DGGITQSPKYLFRKEGQNVTLSCEQNLNHDAMYWYRQDPGQGLRLIYYSQIVNDFQKGDIAEGYSVSREKKESFPLTVTSAQKNPTAFYLCASSIDSNGNTQFFGPGTRLTVL.

V and J are TRBV4-2 and TRBJ1-2, with a possible D match to TRBD1 (5 bases). This CDR3 is 14 amino acids long. V dropped 4 bases and J dropped 4 bases, with 13 bases sitting between them. Germline assignment: CDR1 LGHNA and CDR2 YNFKEQ. CDR3 in DNA: TGTGCCAGCAGCCCGGATTGGGGCGTCTATGGCTACACCTTC. As protein: CASSPDWGVYGYTF.

J is TRBJ2-7 and V is TRBV6-1; tentative D call: TRBD2 (5 bases). This CDR3 contains 14 residues. V was pared by 5 bases and J by 2 bases, with 13 bases between. Germline CDR1 MNHNS, CDR2 SASEGT. The DNA of the CDR3 is TGTGCCAGCAGTTCGTTACTAGTTCCCTACGAGCAGTACTTC. Translated, it gives CASSSLLVPYEQYF.

The chain links TRBV7-8 to TRBJ2-1; TRBD1 matches at 9 bases. Germline trimming cut 5 bases from V and 5 bases from J; bases unmatched to any gene: 10. Germline CDR1 reads SGHVS; CDR2 reads FQNEAQ. The CDR3 loop spans 16 amino acids. CDR3: CASSQRSGTGNNEQFF. DNA of the CDR3: TGTGCCAGCAGCCAAAGATCCGGGACAGGGAACAATGAGCAGTTCTTC.

J is TRBJ1-4 and V is TRBV2, with TRBD1 matching 8 bases. Trimming removed 5 bases from V and 5 bases from J; junction bases left unmatched: 4. Germline loops: CDR1 SNHLY, CDR2 FYNNEI. The CDR3 length is 14 residues. The CDR3: CASSRTGINEKLFF. CDR3 bases: TGTGCCAGCAGTCGGACAGGGATAAATGAAAAACTGTTTTTT.

The CDR3 spells CASSLQGRTSTDTQYF. In DNA, the CDR3 is TGTGCCAGCAGCTTACAGGGGAGAACCAGCACAGATACGCAGTATTTT. The V and J genes are TRBV11-2 and TRBJ2-3; D might be TRBD1 (6 bases). V lost 2 bases and J lost 0, with 12 bases in between. The CDR3 totals 16 residues. CDR1 and CDR2 from the germline V gene are SGHAT and FQNNGV.

This chain's CDR3 is CASSSRQRNEKLFF. Written as DNA, the CDR3 is TGTGCCAGCAGTTCTCGACAGCGTAATGAAAAACTGTTTTTT. The V and J genes are TRBV6-5 and TRBJ1-4; D is possibly TRBD1 (5 bases). This CDR3 comprises 14 residues. Germline-derived CDR1 and CDR2 are MNHEY and SVGAGI. Trimming left V 4 bases short and J 4 bases short, with 10 bases between.

V and J are TRBV7-8 and TRBJ2-6, with a tentative D call TRBD1 (5 bases). The V end lost 2 bases, the J end lost 5 bases, and 16 bases lay between the germline ends. From germline, CDR1 is SGHVS and CDR2 FQNEAQ. This CDR3 is built from 17 residues. CDR3: CASSLRAGPIRANVLTF. As DNA, the CDR3 is TGTGCCAGCAGCTTACGGGCAGGGCCCATTCGGGCCAACGTCCTGACTTTC. Together with reference TRBV7-8 and TRBJ2-6, the CDR3 gives the full variable domain: GAGVSQSPRYKVAKRGQDVALRCDPISGHVSLFWYQQALGQGPEFLTYFQNEAQLDKSGLPSDRFFAERPEGSVSTLKIQRTQQEDSAVYLCASSLRAGPIRANVLTFGAGSRLTVL.

The rearrangement uses TRBV29-1 and TRBJ2-5, with 9 bases lining up with TRBD1. Germline V gene data show CDR1 as SQVTM and CDR2 as ANQGSEA. The CDR3 sequence is 15 residues long. Trimming cost V 3 bases and J 4 bases; bases outside gene matches: 9. CDR3 residues: CSVDLGQGRGETQYF. CDR3 in DNA: TGCAGCGTTGACCTGGGACAGGGTAGGGGAGAGACCCAGTACTTC.

The chain has TRBV30 and TRBJ2-4; 12 bases fit TRBD2. The junction had 14 bases not matched to a gene; V was cut back by 0 bases and J by 11 bases. Germline V gene data show CDR1 as GTSNPN and CDR2 as SVGIG (reference sequence). The CDR3 sequence is 17 residues long. CDR3 loop: CAWSVGLAGGRRGVQYF. The CDR3 nucleotides are TGTGCCTGGAGTGTAGGGCTAGCGGGGGGGCGACGGGGAGTTCAGTACTTC.

The chain couples TRBV30 to TRBJ2-3; D is perhaps TRBD2 (5 bases). Germline CDR1 and CDR2: GTSNPN and SVGIG (reference sequence). The CDR3 length is 13 residues. Trimming pared 3 bases from V and 4 bases from J, leaving 11 bases between. DNA of the CDR3: TGTGCCTGGAGCCTAGCTTTCGCAGATACGCAGTATTTT. It codes for CAWSLAFADTQYF.

The CDR3 sequence is CASNPDSGHLTGHF. CDR3 DNA: TGTGCCAGCAACCCCGACAGTGGACACCTGACGGGGCATTTT. The chain recombines TRBV27 with TRBJ1-5; TRBD1 is a possible D gene (5 bases). Trimming cost V 7 bases and J 15 bases, with 25 bases left between them. This CDR3 region has 14 residues. Per the germline V gene, CDR1 is MNHEY and CDR2 is SMNVEV (reference sequence).

This chain connects TRBV5-1 to TRBJ2-1; 7 bases fit TRBD1. V lost 3 bases, J lost 4 bases, and 10 bases stayed unmatched. CDR1 SGHRS and CDR2 YFSETQ come from the germline V gene. The length of the CDR3 is 16 residues. CDR3 amino acids: CASSYGQAGVYNEQFF. The CDR3 region has the DNA TGCGCCAGCAGCTACGGACAGGCAGGAGTGTACAATGAGCAGTTCTTC.

The chain employs TRBV5-1 and TRBJ2-1; perhaps TRBD1 as D (6 bases). V dropped 4 bases and J dropped 5 bases, with 10 bases sitting between them. CDR1 is SGHRS, CDR2 YFSETQ, per germline. The CDR3 is 13 amino acids. For the CDR3, the DNA is TGCGCCAGCAGCGTGGGACAAAACAATGAGCAGTTCTTC. This encodes CASSVGQNNEQFF.

The J gene is TRBJ1-2, the V gene TRBV30, with D perhaps TRBD1 (6 bases). V was trimmed by 2 bases and J by 8 bases, leaving 24 bases between them. The CDR3 length is 16 residues. Germline V gene sequence: CDR1 GTSNPN, CDR2 SVGIG (reference sequence). The CDR3: CAWSRSGTFGMKGYTF. For the CDR3, the DNA is TGTGCCTGGAGTAGATCCGGGACATTCGGAATGAAGGGCTACACCTTC.

V is TRBV11-1 and J is TRBJ2-7, with 10 bases that match TRBD2. This CDR3 is 16 amino acids long. The germline CDR1 and CDR2 sequences are SGHAT and FQDESV (reference sequence). V was pared by 2 bases and J by 4 bases, with 8 bases of the junction left unmatched. The CDR3 protein is CASSLNFGLAAYEQYF. The CDR3 DNA reads TGTGCCAGCAGCTTAAACTTTGGACTAGCGGCATACGAGCAGTACTTC.

The V call is TRBV7-2, the J call TRBJ2-3, with 10 bases matching TRBD1. The CDR3 covers 15 residues. The germline V gene has CDR1 SGHTA and CDR2 FQGNSA. The V gene end was trimmed by 1 base and the J gene end by 3 bases; junction bases not matched to a gene: 1. CDR3 nucleotide sequence: TGTGCCAGCAGCTTAGGACAGGGGGCAACAGATACGCAGTATTTT. Protein: CASSLGQGATDTQYF.

This clone was observed a handful of times. V and J are TRBV2 and TRBJ2-1; 12 nucleotides align to TRBD1. The CDR3 sequence is 15 residues long. Trimming cost V 4 bases and J 4 bases; bases outside gene matches: 2. Germline lookup yields CDR1 SNHLY and CDR2 FYNNEI. Written as DNA, the CDR3 is TGTGCCAGCAGTGCGGGACAGGGGGCGTACAATGAGCAGTTCTTC. Translating it yields CASSAGQGAYNEQFF.

The J gene is TRBJ1-5, the V gene TRBV29-1; the D is unclear. The V gene's germline CDR1 is SQVTM and CDR2 ANQGSEA. This CDR3 is 13 amino acids long. V shed 4 bases and J shed 5 bases, with 12 bases lying between them. Here the CDR3 reads CSVGAEGYQPQHF. CDR3 DNA sequence: TGCAGCGTTGGGGCTGAGGGTTATCAGCCCCAGCATTTT.

This clone came up once. This chain connects TRBV9 to TRBJ2-7; a possible D gene is TRBD1 (5 bases). Germline V gene sequence: CDR1 SGDLS, CDR2 YYNGEE. V was pared by 4 bases and J by 4 bases, with 15 bases between. The CDR3 sequence is 14 residues long. The CDR3 region is CASSPDRTNYEQYF. CDR3 nucleotide sequence: TGTGCCAGCAGCCCAGACAGAACTAATTACGAGCAGTACTTC.

The rearrangement joins TRBV9 to TRBJ2-1; the D gene is possibly TRBD1 (6 bases). Trimming cost V 0 bases and J 7 bases, with 11 bases left between them. From germline, CDR1 is SGDLS and CDR2 YYNGEE. CDR3 length: 14 residues. CDR3 sequence: CASSVAGTMNEQFF. As DNA, the CDR3 is TGTGCCAGCAGCGTAGCAGGGACAATGAATGAGCAGTTCTTC.